The T cell receptor beta chain described here comes from a study of neurological immune-mediated disorders. Whole-study findings and limits: Across subjects, expanded clones had no CDR3 amino acid sequences in common, pointing to private repertoires in all groups.

This clonotype was detected many times. Its antigen is still unknown. Germline V gives CDR1 LGHNA, CDR2 YNFKEQ. This CDR3 is built from 13 residues. V lost 1 base and J 2 bases, leaving 6 bases between the germline ends. TCRdb reprocessed the 5' RACE reads via MiXCR and lists one record per CDR3 protein. Among around 10,000 distinct CDR3 sequences listed, around 20% were seen once. The rearrangement links TRBV4-2 to TRBJ2-7; D gene unclear. The sequenced sample consisted of CD8+ T cells from blood. The receptor was derived from a woman aged 60-75 years with HTLV-1-associated myelopathy (HAM/TSP). This chain's CDR3 is CASSQVFAYEQYF. DNA for the CDR3: TGTGCCAGCAGCCAAGTCTTCGCCTACGAGCAGTACTTC.